Sequencing of this T cell receptor beta chain was carried out in a study of neurological immune-mediated disorders. From germline, CDR1 is SGHRS and CDR2 YFSETQ. CDR3 length equals 13 residues. V dropped 1 base and J dropped 8; count of bases not matched to a gene: 2. TCRdb re-called the 5' RACE reads through MiXCR, storing one row per CDR3 protein. The sample lists about 19,000 distinct CDR3 sequences, less than 3.5% occurring once. This TCR came from a woman in her late teens or twenties with multiple sclerosis. Material for sequencing was PBMCs. The chain carries TRBV5-1 and TRBJ2-1; 8 bases fit TRBD2. The CDR3 loop is CASSLQLADEQFF. The CDR3 DNA sequence: TGCGCCAGCAGCTTGCAACTAGCGGATGAGCAGTTCTTC.